The 20 T cell receptor beta chains below come from one sample, sequenced in a study of identical twins. In TCRdb, the 5' RACE reads were re-called with MiXCR into one record per CDR3 protein. Of a few hundred thousand distinct CDR3 sequences in the sample, over 8.5% were seen once. These same records also appear under a second study, on yellow fever vaccine responses in identical twins.

The sample was CD8+ T cells sorted from blood. The source of these receptors is a woman aged 18-29 years in good health.

The chain is built from TRBV29-1 and TRBJ2-3; no clear D gene. CDR3 length: 13 amino acids. V lost 4 bases to trimming and J lost 4 bases, with 12 bases between them. CDR1 and CDR2 (germline): SQVTM, ANQGSEA. Here the CDR3 DNA reads TGCAGCGTTGTTTGGGTCCGCTCAGATACGCAGTATTTT. Translation gives CSVVWVRSDTQYF.

The table lists this clonotype with many counts. The V gene is TRBV12-3 or TRBV12-4, the J gene TRBJ1-5, with D uncertain. V lost 6 bases and J lost 9, with 15 bases in between. The CDR3 consists of 13 residues. CDR3 sequence (DNA): TGTGCCAGCAGAGCAGATATGGTCGCGCCCCAGCATTTT. Protein product: CASRADMVAPQHF.

A few counts support this clonotype. The V gene is TRBV2, the J gene TRBJ2-2; 7 nucleotides align to TRBD1. Trimming at V came to 2 bases and at J to 0 bases, leaving 6 bases not matched to a gene. From germline, CDR1 is SNHLY and CDR2 FYNNEI. This CDR3 comprises 17 residues. The DNA for the CDR3 is TGTGCCAGCAGTGAATACGTAGGGGGCGCGAACACCGGGGAGCTGTTTTTT. Protein sequence: CASSEYVGGANTGELFF.

The chain is built from TRBV6-1 and TRBJ2-1; 9 bases fit TRBD2. The CDR3 spans 16 residues. V shed 5 bases and J 6 bases; nucleotides not matched to a gene: 11. Germline V gene data show CDR1 as MNHNS and CDR2 as SASEGT. The CDR3 nucleotides read TGTGCCAGCAGTACCAGCTCGGGACTAGCCGGCAATGAGCAGTTCTTC. This gives the protein CASSTSSGLAGNEQFF.

CDR3 DNA: TGTGCCAGCAGCTTAGACAGCCTTTTAACCTACGAGCAGTACTTC. It encodes CASSLDSLLTYEQYF. This sequence joins TRBV7-2 and TRBJ2-7; D unclear. The CDR3 covers 15 residues. CDR1 and CDR2 from the germline V gene are SGHTA and FQGNSA. V lost 1 base and J lost 2, with 12 bases in between.

This chain joins TRBV5-5 and TRBJ2-7; the D gene could be TRBD1 or TRBD2 (5 bases each). This CDR3 contains 17 residues. Germline loops: CDR1 SGHKS, CDR2 YYEKEE (reference sequence). V shed 0 bases and J shed 0 bases, with 16 bases lying between them. This CDR3 reads CASSLAGASLHSYEQYF. In DNA, the CDR3 is TGTGCCAGCAGCTTGGCCGGGGCGTCTCTTCACTCCTACGAGCAGTACTTC.

This clonotype was counted between two and nine times. The rearrangement links TRBV10-3 to TRBJ2-7, with D possibly being TRBD1 (6 bases). Germline V CDR1 and CDR2: ENHRY, SYGVKD. CDR3 length equals 14 residues. Trimming cost V 6 bases and J 3 bases, with 15 bases left between them. This CDR3 is CAIREETGSYEQYF. The CDR3 DNA sequence: TGTGCCATCAGGGAAGAGACAGGTAGCTACGAGCAGTACTTC.

This clonotype has only a few counts. The chain links TRBV20-1 to TRBJ2-2; TRBD2 is a possible D gene (5 bases). CDR1 and CDR2 from the germline V gene are DFQATT and SNEGSKA (reference sequence). This CDR3 comprises 13 residues. With 3 bases removed from V and 3 bases from J, the gap between germline ends came to 8 bases. The CDR3 DNA sequence: TGCAGTGCTAGTGCGAGGGACACCGGGGAGCTGTTTTTT. Encoded protein: CSASARDTGELFF.

In its sample, this clonotype was seen a few times. This sequence joins TRBV4-1 and TRBJ1-2; 9 bases fit TRBD1. The CDR3 is 15 amino acids. Germline V CDR1 and CDR2: MGHRA, YSYEKL. V lost 4 bases and J lost 6; bases outside the gene matches: 9. CDR3 in amino acids: CASSRGTGLLDGYTF. The CDR3 DNA is TGCGCCAGCAGCCGCGGGACAGGGTTGTTGGATGGCTACACCTTC.

The genes are TRBV9 and TRBJ2-2, with unresolved D. CDR1 and CDR2 from the germline V gene are SGDLS and YYNGEE. Between the trimmed V and J ends, which lost 3 bases and 7 bases, there was a span of 7 bases. CDR3 size: 12 residues. The CDR3 reads CASSESDGELFF. CDR3 nucleotide sequence: TGTGCCAGCAGCGAGTCTGACGGGGAGCTGTTTTTT.

This clonotype was seen a handful of times. The V and J genes are TRBV6-5 and TRBJ2-7; D may match TRBD1 or TRBD2 (5 bases each). CDR1 is MNHEY and CDR2 is SVGAGI in the germline V gene. The CDR3 has 14 residues. The germline V and J ends were trimmed by 1 base and 4 bases, with 11 bases remaining between them. In DNA, the CDR3 is TGTGCCAGCAGTTACTATCCAGGGAGTTACGAGCAGTACTTC. It codes for CASSYYPGSYEQYF.

The gene calls are TRBV7-6 and TRBJ2-1; the D is unclear. Trimming took off 1 base at V and 2 bases at J, with 6 bases between the two ends. Per germline, CDR1 SGHVS and CDR2 FNYEAQ. There are 14 residues in the CDR3. The CDR3 loop reads CASSLEQTYNEQFF. CDR3 nucleotide sequence: TGTGCCAGCAGCTTAGAGCAGACCTACAATGAGCAGTTCTTC.

This clonotype was seen at least ten times. J is TRBJ2-7 and V is TRBV9; D is perhaps TRBD1 (6 bases). Germline loops: CDR1 SGDLS, CDR2 YYNGEE. Trimming shortened V by 0 bases and J by 7 bases, and 14 bases separated the two germline ends. The CDR3 contains 14 residues. CDR3 protein: CASSVDDRLREQYF. In DNA, the CDR3 is TGTGCCAGCAGCGTAGACGACAGGTTACGGGAGCAGTACTTC.

This clonotype was seen ten or more times. Here the CDR3 DNA reads TGCGCCAGCAGCGAAGACAGGGGGCGGAACCGCGAGCAGTACTTC. As protein: CASSEDRGRNREQYF. This chain uses TRBV5-1 with TRBJ2-7, with TRBD1 identical over 10 bases. V was clipped by 4 bases and J by 6 bases; unmatched bases: 10. This CDR3 comprises 15 residues. Germline V lookup: CDR1 SGHRS, CDR2 YFSETQ. Using reference TRBV5-1 and TRBJ2-7 for the parts outside the CDR3, the full variable domain is KAGVTQTPRYLIKTRGQQVTLSCSPISGHRSVSWYQQTPGQGLQFLFEYFSETQRNKGNFPGRFSGRQFSNSRSEMNVSTLELGDSALYLCASSEDRGRNREQYFGPGTRLTVT.

The chain employs TRBV30 and TRBJ2-1; D not resolved. The CDR3 totals 11 residues. V gave up 1 base and J gave up 5 bases, with 3 bases separating them. Germline CDR1 GTSNPN, CDR2 SVGIG (reference sequence). The CDR3 DNA reads TGTGCCTGGAGTGAAGACAATGAGCAGTTCTTC. Protein product: CAWSEDNEQFF.

This clonotype occurred many times. This chain connects TRBV6-5 to TRBJ2-1; 11 nucleotides match TRBD2. The germline CDR1 and CDR2 sequences are MNHEY and SVGAGI. V was pared by 3 bases and J by 5 bases, with 3 bases of the junction left unmatched. The CDR3 loop spans 15 amino acids. CDR3: CASSYSGREHNEQFF. The CDR3, as DNA: TGTGCCAGCAGTTATAGCGGGAGGGAACACAATGAGCAGTTCTTC.

This clonotype was observed at least ten times. The rearrangement joins TRBV7-9 to TRBJ2-5; 8 nucleotides align to TRBD2. CDR1 is SEHNR, CDR2 FQNEAQ, per germline (reference sequence). The CDR3 covers 14 residues. Germline trimming cut 4 bases from V and 1 base from J; bases unmatched to any gene: 2. The CDR3 DNA is TGTGCCAGCAGCTCGGGACTAGGCCAAGAGACCCAGTACTTC. Residues: CASSSGLGQETQYF. The full variable domain, with the rest looked up from reference TRBV7-9 and TRBJ2-5, is DTGVSQNPRHKITKRGQNVTFRCDPISEHNRLYWYRQTLGQGPEFLTYFQNEAQLEKSRLLSDRFSAERPKGSFSTLEIQRTEQGDSAMYLCASSSGLGQETQYFGPGTRLLVL.

This clonotype was seen at least ten times. The rearrangement uses TRBV28 and TRBJ2-1; 12 nucleotides line up with TRBD1. The CDR3 loop spans 18 amino acids. Germline CDR1 MDHEN, CDR2 SYDVKM. Trimming at V came to 5 bases and at J to 10 bases, leaving 18 bases not matched to a gene. The CDR3 protein is CASSLSRSSGTGGIEQFF. The CDR3 DNA is TGTGCCAGCAGTCTATCCCGGTCTTCGGGGACAGGGGGCATCGAGCAGTTCTTC.

This clonotype was seen more than once but under ten times. The chain joins TRBV27 to TRBJ2-7; a possible D gene is TRBD2 (5 bases). This CDR3 is built from 13 residues. V was clipped by 3 bases and J by 2 bases, with 8 bases between them. Germline assignment: CDR1 MNHEY and CDR2 SMNVEV (reference sequence). The CDR3 DNA follows: TGTGCCAGCAGTTTGAGGGTTACCTACGAGCAGTACTTC. Its translation: CASSLRVTYEQYF.

This clonotype was seen a handful of times. The chain is built from TRBV20-1 and TRBJ1-2; no clear D gene. Germline values: CDR1 DFQATT, CDR2 SNEGSKA (reference sequence). The CDR3 sequence is 15 residues long. Trimming pared 3 bases from V and 0 bases from J, leaving 14 bases between. The CDR3 DNA follows: TGCAGTGCTAGCCCCACAGCAGGATCTAACTATGGCTACACCTTC. Translation gives CSASPTAGSNYGYTF.